This T cell receptor (beta chain) was obtained from a study of blood T cell repertoires in COVID-19. Overall study context: PBMCs, B-cell-depleted T cells, or T cells provided the cDNA or gDNA that made up the material.

CDR1 MNHEY and CDR2 SVGAGI come from the germline V gene. Trimming stripped 9 bases from V and 1 base from J, with 13 bases between. The CDR3 length is 13 residues. Libraries were prepared by immunoSEQ multiplex PCR; TCRdb keeps only in-frame clonotypes and omits some of them. This table holds about 200,000 clones, around 90% found once. Sequencing was carried out using peripheral blood. The receptor's source is a man in his fifties or sixties with COVID-19, enrolled during active disease. The V and J genes are TRBV6-5 and TRBJ2-7, with a weak D call TRBD1 (5 bases). CDR3 sequence (DNA): TGTGCCAGTACAAAACCAGGGTCCTACGAGCAGTACTTC. It codes for CASTKPGSYEQYF.